These 30 T cell receptor beta chains were sequenced from one sample in a study of blood T cell repertoires in COVID-19. Measured with immunoSEQ multiplex PCR; TCRdb has only the in-frame clones, and not every one. The table has some 48,000 clones, about four fifths seen once; the top ten hold approximately 2.5%. Sequenced: peripheral blood. The receptors shown here come from a man between 45 and 60 years old with acute or convalescent COVID-19.

This chain connects TRBV3-1 (or the pseudogene TRBV3-2) to TRBJ1-6; TRBD1 matches at 10 bases. The germline V gene encodes CDR1 LGHDT and CDR2 YNNKEL (reference sequence). The junction had 4 bases not matched to a gene; V was cut back by 3 bases and J by 8 bases. CDR3 length: 15 amino acids. The CDR3 bases are TGTGCCAGCAGCCAGGGGACAGGGGTTGATTCACCCCTCCACTTT. Its protein product is CASSQGTGVDSPLHF.

The chain is built from TRBV6-6 and TRBJ2-3, with 8 bases lining up with TRBD2. CDR1 is MNHNY and CDR2 is SVGAGI in the germline V gene (reference sequence). Trimming removed 6 bases from V and 2 bases from J; junction bases left unmatched: 4. The CDR3 consists of 14 residues. This CDR3 is CASRWTSLTDTQYF. DNA of the CDR3: TGTGCCAGCAGATGGACTAGCCTCACAGATACGCAGTATTTT.

This chain joins TRBV6-1 and TRBJ1-1; 7 nucleotides line up with TRBD1. The CDR3 spans 12 residues. CDR1 is MNHNS, CDR2 SASEGT, per germline. The CDR3 region has the DNA TGTGCTTCAGGGGGAGTGAACACTGAAGCTTTCTTT. Translation gives CASGGVNTEAFF.

The V gene is TRBV27, the J gene TRBJ2-7; possible D gene TRBD1, 6 bases. The CDR3 covers 14 residues. The germline CDR1 and CDR2 sequences are MNHEY and SMNVEV (reference sequence). V was pared by 2 bases and J by 3 bases, with 11 bases between. The CDR3 reads CASSLGTSYYEQYF. CDR3 sequence (DNA): TGTGCCAGCAGTTTAGGGACATCATACTACGAGCAGTACTTC.

The CDR3 region is CASSWTSNEQFF. In nucleotides, the CDR3 is TGTGCCAGCAGCTGGACTAGTAATGAGCAGTTCTTC. The rearrangement uses TRBV5-6 and TRBJ2-1; 7 nucleotides line up with TRBD2. CDR1 and CDR2 from the germline V gene are SGHDT and YYEEEE. This CDR3 has 12 residues. V shed 3 bases and J 7 bases; nucleotides not matched to a gene: 1. Together with reference TRBV5-6 and TRBJ2-1, the CDR3 gives the full variable domain: DAGVTQSPTHLIKTRGQQVTLRCSPKSGHDTVSWYQQALGQGPQFIFQYYEEEERQRGNFPDRFSGHQFPNYSSELNVNALLLGDSALYLCASSWTSNEQFFGPGTRLTVL.

The chain links TRBV7-2 to TRBJ2-7; D perhaps matches TRBD1 (6 bases). The length of the CDR3 is 15 residues. Per the germline V gene, CDR1 is SGHTA and CDR2 is FQGNSA. V was cut by 1 base and J by 0 bases, with 10 bases left in between. The CDR3 coding sequence is TGTGCCAGCAGCTTAGTTGGGACACCCTCCTACGAGCAGTACTTC. Translated: CASSLVGTPSYEQYF.

The chain joins TRBV27 to TRBJ1-2; TRBD1 is a possible D gene (6 bases). Germline V gives CDR1 MNHEY, CDR2 SMNVEV (reference sequence). This CDR3 has 17 amino acids. Trimming took 6 bases from V and 0 from J, leaving 20 bases between them. CDR3 DNA sequence: TGTGCCAGCAGCCCCGGGCGGTGGGGGGGCTCTAACTATGGCTACACCTTC. It translates to CASSPGRWGGSNYGYTF.

The chain combines TRBV9 with TRBJ2-7; 7 nucleotides agree with TRBD2. This CDR3 comprises 15 residues. After removal of 4 bases from V and 0 bases from J, the junction contained 7 bases not matched to a gene. Germline CDR1 is SGDLS and CDR2 is YYNGEE. CDR3 residues: CASSPSGLVSYEQYF. The CDR3 DNA follows: TGTGCCAGCAGCCCGAGCGGACTAGTCTCCTACGAGCAGTACTTC.

This sequence joins TRBV18 and TRBJ2-1; D is unresolved. This CDR3 has 13 amino acids. Trimming cost V 0 bases and J 7 bases, with 7 bases left between them. Germline assignment: CDR1 KGHSH and CDR2 LQKENI. The CDR3 spells CASSPPSENEQFF. CDR3 nucleotides: TGTGCCAGCTCACCACCTTCGGAGAATGAGCAGTTCTTC.

CDR3 protein: CASRRYTEAFF. The CDR3 DNA follows: TGTGCCAGTAGGCGATACACTGAAGCTTTCTTT. V is TRBV19 and J is TRBJ1-1; D is undetermined. Germline CDR1 is LNHDA and CDR2 is SQIVND (reference sequence). CDR3 size: 11 residues. Trimming shortened V by 6 bases and J by 3 bases, and 5 bases separated the two germline ends. The whole variable domain, filled in from reference TRBV19 and TRBJ1-1, reads DGGITQSPKYLFRKEGQNVTLSCEQNLNHDAMYWYRQDPGQGLRLIYYSQIVNDFQKGDIAEGYSVSREKKESFPLTVTSAQKNPTAFYLCASRRYTEAFFGQGTRLTVV.

The chain recombines TRBV9 with TRBJ2-3, with D perhaps matching TRBD2 (5 bases). Germline assignment: CDR1 SGDLS and CDR2 YYNGEE. This CDR3 has 13 residues. V shed 1 base and J shed 8 bases, with 11 bases lying between them. The chain's CDR3 is CASSVPGVGTQYF. The CDR3 bases are TGTGCCAGCAGCGTACCCGGGGTTGGTACGCAGTATTTT.

The chain has TRBV5-1 and TRBJ2-1; 8 bases are shared with TRBD2. J lost 9 bases, V lost 4 bases, and 12 bases had no gene match. The CDR3 totals 15 residues. Germline V gene sequence: CDR1 SGHRS, CDR2 YFSETQ. The CDR3 DNA is TGCGCCAGCAGCCGGGGAGCGGGGGCCCCGGGTGAGCAGTTCTTC. This encodes CASSRGAGAPGEQFF.

The rearrangement joins TRBV7-2 to TRBJ2-7, with 10 bases aligning to TRBD2. The CDR3 has 15 residues. The ends lost 5 bases at V and 0 bases at J; junction bases unmatched: 4. The germline CDR1 and CDR2 sequences are SGHTA and FQGNSA. CDR3 coding DNA: TGTGCCAGCAGCCGCTCTAGCGGGAGCTCCTACGAGCAGTACTTC. This encodes CASSRSSGSSYEQYF.

The chain employs TRBV25-1 and TRBJ1-1; 11 positions match TRBD1. The CDR3 spans 15 residues. The V segment lost 2 bases and the J segment 6 bases; nucleotides outside the gene matches: 5. Germline lookup yields CDR1 MGHDK and CDR2 SYGVNS. The CDR3 protein is CASSEVGQGVPEAFF. CDR3 in DNA: TGTGCCAGCAGTGAAGTGGGACAGGGGGTCCCTGAAGCTTTCTTT.

V and J are TRBV28 and TRBJ2-7, with 7 bases identical to TRBD2. The V gene's germline CDR1 is MDHEN and CDR2 SYDVKM. This CDR3 is 14 amino acids long. V lost 5 bases and J lost 4; bases outside the gene matches: 8. CDR3 sequence reads: CASSPTGTTYEQYF. In nucleotides, the CDR3 is TGTGCCAGCAGTCCCACCGGGACTACTTACGAGCAGTACTTC.

V and J are TRBV28 and TRBJ2-5; 9 bases are shared with TRBD1. This CDR3 spans 15 amino acids. The V and J ends lost 2 bases and 4 bases, in that order; junction bases with no gene match: 5. Per germline, CDR1 MDHEN and CDR2 SYDVKM. The CDR3 sequence: CASSLNRGLRETQYF. The CDR3 DNA reads as TGTGCCAGCAGTTTAAACAGGGGGCTTCGAGAGACCCAGTACTTC.

The genes are TRBV3-1 (or the pseudogene TRBV3-2) and TRBJ1-2; possible D gene TRBD1, 5 bases. Germline V gene data show CDR1 as LGHDT and CDR2 as YNNKEL (reference sequence). This CDR3 is 14 amino acids long. Trimming pared 4 bases from V and 7 bases from J, leaving 16 bases between. CDR3 DNA: TGTGCCAGCAGCCCCGGACACGTAATTACTGGCTACACCTTC. It encodes CASSPGHVITGYTF.

In DNA, the CDR3 is TGCAGCGTAACAGGGGGGATTTACTATGGCTACACCTTC. It specifies CSVTGGIYYGYTF. This sequence joins TRBV29-1 and TRBJ1-2, with 8 bases matching TRBD1. The CDR3 is 13 amino acids. V shed 6 bases, J shed 3 bases, and the junction held 6 bases outside the gene matches. Germline CDR1 SQVTM, CDR2 ANQGSEA.

The CDR3 bases are TGTGCCAGCAGCTTATTGCCCAGCGGCGAAAACAATGAGCAGTTCTTC. Translated: CASSLLPSGENNEQFF. This sequence joins TRBV11-2 and TRBJ2-1, with a weak D call TRBD2 (5 bases). V was trimmed by 2 bases and J by 5 bases, leaving 16 bases between them. Germline assignment: CDR1 SGHAT and CDR2 FQNNGV. The CDR3 has 16 amino acids.

The CDR3 reads CAWSLTGDSPLHF. In nucleotides, the CDR3 is TGTGCCTGGAGTCTCACAGGGGATTCACCCCTCCACTTT. The chain links TRBV30 to TRBJ1-6; 7 positions match TRBD1. This CDR3 spans 13 amino acids. Looked up from germline, CDR1 is GTSNPN and CDR2 is SVGIG (reference sequence). V lost 2 bases, J lost 8 bases, and 3 bases stayed unmatched. The entire variable domain, with the rest obtained from reference TRBV30 and TRBJ1-6, is as follows: SQTIHQWPATLVQPVGSPLSLECTVEGTSNPNLYWYRQAAGRGLQLLFYSVGIGQISSEVPQNLSASRPQDRQFILSSKKLLLSDSGFYLCAWSLTGDSPLHFGNGTRLTVT.

The CDR3 reads CASSLFSGGLSYEQYF. The CDR3 region has the DNA TGTGCCAGCAGCTTGTTCTCAGGGGGCCTCTCCTACGAGCAGTACTTC. V usage is TRBV5-6 and J usage is TRBJ2-7; 8 bases align to TRBD1. The germline gives CDR1 SGHDT, CDR2 YYEEEE. This CDR3 comprises 16 residues. J lost 0 bases, V lost 1 base, and 6 bases had no gene match.

The genes are TRBV11-2 and TRBJ2-3; D is perhaps TRBD2 (6 bases). The CDR3 has 14 residues. Germline V lookup: CDR1 SGHAT, CDR2 FQNNGV. V was shortened by 4 bases and J by 9 bases, with 17 bases between the two germline ends. The CDR3 here is CASSSRGEVLTQYF. The CDR3 bases are TGTGCCAGCAGCTCTCGCGGGGAAGTCTTAACGCAGTATTTT.

The V call is TRBV28, the J call TRBJ1-3, with a weak D call TRBD1 (6 bases). The germline CDR1 and CDR2 sequences are MDHEN and SYDVKM. The length of the CDR3 is 15 residues. Deletions cut 5 bases from V and 0 bases from J, with 11 bases between. This CDR3 is CASSRGGYSGNTIYF. CDR3 DNA: TGTGCCAGCAGTAGGGGGGGGTACTCTGGAAACACCATATATTTT.

The genes are TRBV30 and TRBJ1-1, with 8 bases identical to TRBD1. The CDR3 has 13 residues. From germline, CDR1 is GTSNPN and CDR2 SVGIG (reference sequence). Unmatched junction bases numbered 7, after V lost 2 bases and J lost 8 bases. The CDR3 protein is CAWSKGQGGEAFF. The CDR3 DNA reads as TGTGCCTGGAGTAAAGGACAGGGCGGAGAAGCTTTCTTT. The full variable domain, its missing parts supplied by reference TRBV30 and TRBJ1-1, is SQTIHQWPATLVQPVGSPLSLECTVEGTSNPNLYWYRQAAGRGLQLLFYSVGIGQISSEVPQNLSASRPQDRQFILSSKKLLLSDSGFYLCAWSKGQGGEAFFGQGTRLTVV.

V is TRBV28 and J is TRBJ1-5, with D possibly TRBD1 on 5 matching bases. This CDR3 has 17 residues. Trimming cost V 4 bases and J 1 base, with 17 bases left between them. CDR1 and CDR2 (germline): MDHEN, SYDVKM. CDR3 DNA sequence: TGTGCCAGCAGTTCATTCTTGACAGACTTCAGCAATCAGCCCCAGCATTTT. Its protein is CASSSFLTDFSNQPQHF. The full variable domain, completed using reference TRBV28 and TRBJ1-5, is DVKVTQSSRYLVKRTGEKVFLECVQDMDHENMFWYRQDPGLGLRLIYFSYDVKMKEKGDIPEGYSVSREKKERFSLILESASTNQTSMYLCASSSFLTDFSNQPQHFGDGTRLSIL.

The chain couples TRBV2 to TRBJ2-1; TRBD2 aligns across 10 bases. Trimming at V came to 3 bases and at J to 8 bases, leaving 10 bases not matched to a gene. The CDR3 runs to 16 residues. Germline V gives CDR1 SNHLY, CDR2 FYNNEI. CDR3 protein: CASSDLAGEARDEQFF. In DNA form, the CDR3 reads TGTGCCAGCAGTGACCTAGCGGGAGAAGCCAGGGATGAGCAGTTCTTC.

This clone was picked up one time. CDR3 nucleotide sequence: TGTGCCAGCAGCTTAGAACCATTGGGACAGGGGATTTACGAGCAGTACTTC. Translating it yields CASSLEPLGQGIYEQYF. The chain employs TRBV7-8 and TRBJ2-7; 10 positions match TRBD1. V lost 1 base and J lost 4; bases outside the gene matches: 10. This CDR3 is built from 17 residues. Germline V gene data show CDR1 as SGHVS and CDR2 as FQNEAQ.

The CDR3 DNA is TGTGCCAGCAGTTTCAGGGCCGCGGGGTCTCAAGAGACCCAGTACTTC. This gives the protein CASSFRAAGSQETQYF. This chain joins TRBV7-9 and TRBJ2-5, with D possibly matching TRBD2 (6 bases). The germline V and J ends were trimmed by 6 bases and 2 bases, with 19 bases remaining between them. The CDR3 has 16 residues. From germline, CDR1 is SEHNR and CDR2 FQNEAQ (reference sequence).

The chain couples TRBV5-6 to TRBJ2-7, with TRBD2 matching 7 bases. Per germline, CDR1 SGHDT and CDR2 YYEEEE. Trimming removed 4 bases from V and 0 bases from J; junction bases left unmatched: 4. The CDR3 contains 14 residues. The chain's CDR3 is CASSPGGNSYEQYF. The CDR3 bases are TGTGCCAGCAGCCCGGGGGGAAACTCCTACGAGCAGTACTTC.

The chain joins TRBV6-1 to TRBJ1-5; a weak D match, TRBD1 (6 bases). Trimming left V 1 base short and J 5 bases short, with 9 bases between. From germline, CDR1 is MNHNS and CDR2 SASEGT. The CDR3 runs 14 residues. The CDR3 loop is CASSEDRAYQPQHF. The CDR3 DNA sequence: TGTGCCAGCAGTGAAGACAGGGCGTATCAGCCCCAGCATTTT.